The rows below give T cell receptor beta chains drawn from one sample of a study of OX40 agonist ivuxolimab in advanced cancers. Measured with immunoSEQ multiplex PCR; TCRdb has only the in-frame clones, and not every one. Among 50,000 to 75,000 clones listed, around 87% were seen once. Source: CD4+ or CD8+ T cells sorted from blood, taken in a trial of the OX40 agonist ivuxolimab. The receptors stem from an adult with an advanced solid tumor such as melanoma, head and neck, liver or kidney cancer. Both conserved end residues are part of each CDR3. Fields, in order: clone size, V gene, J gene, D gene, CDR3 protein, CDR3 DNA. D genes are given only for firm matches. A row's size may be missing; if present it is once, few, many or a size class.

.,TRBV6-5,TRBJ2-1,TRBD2,CASSYSLAGKGEQFF,TGTGCCAGCAGTTACTCACTAGCGGGAAAGGGTGAGCAGTTCTTC
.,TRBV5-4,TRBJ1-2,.,CASSVGGMYYGYTF,TGTGCCAGCAGCGTGGGGGGGATGTACTATGGCTACACCTTC
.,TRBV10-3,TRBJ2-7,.,CAISETGAYEQYF,TGTGCCATCAGTGAGACGGGGGCCTACGAGCAGTACTTC
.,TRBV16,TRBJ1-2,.,CASSQSGGDYGYTF,TGTGCCAGCAGCCAATCAGGCGGAGACTATGGCTACACCTTC
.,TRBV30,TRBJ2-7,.,CAWSVRLYEQYF,TGTGCCTGGAGTGTAAGGCTTTACGAGCAGTACTTC
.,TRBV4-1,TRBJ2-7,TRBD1,CASSQGTVYEQYF,TGCGCCAGCAGCCAGGGGACAGTCTACGAGCAGTACTTC
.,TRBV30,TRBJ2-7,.,CAWSDLHILGNSYEQYF,TGTGCCTGGAGTGACCTCCACATCTTGGGCAACTCCTACGAGCAGTACTTC
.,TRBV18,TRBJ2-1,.,CASSPRLGGGRQYNEQFF,TGTGCCAGCTCACCTCGCCTAGGGGGCGGGAGGCAATACAATGAGCAGTTCTTC
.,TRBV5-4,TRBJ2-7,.,CASSLGGLYEQYF,TGTGCCAGCAGCTTGGGGGGTCTCTACGAGCAGTACTTC
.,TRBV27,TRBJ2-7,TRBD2,CASSLSAGGAAEQYF,TGTGCCAGCAGTTTATCAGCGGGAGGAGCGGCCGAGCAGTACTTC
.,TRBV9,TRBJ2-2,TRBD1,CASSEAGQGPGELFF,TGTGCCAGCAGCGAAGCGGGACAGGGGCCCGGGGAGCTGTTTTTT
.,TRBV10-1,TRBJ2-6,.,CASTVMSGSRANKLSSGANVLTF,TGCGCCAGCACTGTTATGTCGGGGAGCAGGGCCAACAAGCTCTCTTCTGGGGCCAACGTCCTGACTTTC
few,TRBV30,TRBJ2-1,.,CAWTRATLSSYNEQFF,TGTGCCTGGACCAGGGCCACCTTAAGCTCCTACAATGAGCAGTTCTTC
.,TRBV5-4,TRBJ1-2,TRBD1,CASSLWDRVGYTF,TGTGCCAGCAGCTTGTGGGACAGGGTTGGCTACACCTTC
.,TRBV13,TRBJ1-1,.,CASSSRGSKNTEAFF,TGTGCCAGCAGCTCCAGAGGCTCAAAGAACACTGAAGCTTTCTTT
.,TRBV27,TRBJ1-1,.,CASSLQKNTEAFF,TGTGCCAGCAGCCTTCAAAAGAACACTGAAGCTTTCTTT
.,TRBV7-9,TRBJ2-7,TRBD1,CASSSKKGDSKFSYEQYF,TGTGCCAGCAGCTCGAAAAAGGGGGACAGCAAGTTCTCCTACGAGCAGTACTTC
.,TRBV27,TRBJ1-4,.,CASSQTQAPGSNEKLFF,TGTGCCAGCAGTCAAACCCAGGCCCCCGGATCTAATGAAAAACTGTTTTTT
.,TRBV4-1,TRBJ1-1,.,CASSREGGDTEAFF,TGCGCCAGCAGCCGAGAAGGAGGGGACACTGAAGCTTTCTTT
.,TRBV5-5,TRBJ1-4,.,CASSLDATNEKLFF,TGTGCCAGCAGCCTCGATGCAACTAATGAAAAACTGTTTTTT
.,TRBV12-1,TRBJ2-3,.,CASSFDWRPRTDTQYF,TGTGCCAGCAGCTTTGACTGGCGGCCCCGCACAGATACGCAGTATTTT
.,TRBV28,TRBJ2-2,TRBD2,CASTLAGGPSTGELFF,TGTGCCAGCACCCTAGCGGGAGGGCCTAGCACCGGGGAGCTGTTTTTT
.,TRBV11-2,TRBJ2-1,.,CASSQTSNPDGQFF,TGTGCCAGCAGCCAGACTAGTAACCCTGATGGGCAGTTCTTC
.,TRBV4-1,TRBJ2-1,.,CASSQTKSSYNEQFF,TGCGCCAGCAGCCAAACAAAGAGCTCCTACAATGAGCAGTTCTTC
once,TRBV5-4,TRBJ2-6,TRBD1,CASSTRTGGWSGANVLTF,TGTGCCAGCAGCACCAGGACAGGGGGTTGGTCTGGGGCCAACGTCCTGACTTTC
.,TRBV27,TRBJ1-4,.,CASRGGGRVEKLFF,TGTGCCAGCAGAGGGGGGGGCAGGGTGGAAAAACTGTTTTTT
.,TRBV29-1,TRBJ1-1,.,CSADGMNTEAFF,TGCAGCGCCGACGGCATGAACACTGAAGCTTTCTTT
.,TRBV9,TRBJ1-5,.,CASSPGQNQPQHF,TGTGCCAGCAGCCCCGGCCAAAATCAGCCCCAGCATTTT
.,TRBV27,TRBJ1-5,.,CASSPFGNQPQHF,TGTGCCAGCAGTCCCTTCGGCAATCAGCCCCAGCATTTT
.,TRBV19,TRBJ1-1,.,CASSIGNTEAFF,TGTGCCAGTAGTATTGGGAACACTGAAGCTTTCTTT
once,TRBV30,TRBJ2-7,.,CAWSQAYEQYF,TGTGCCTGGAGTCAGGCGTACGAGCAGTACTTC
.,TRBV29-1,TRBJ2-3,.,CSVVAPPDTQYF,TGCAGCGTTGTAGCCCCGCCAGATACGCAGTATTTT
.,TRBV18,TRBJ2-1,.,CASSPSAYNEQFF,TGTGCCAGCTCACCATCAGCCTACAATGAGCAGTTCTTC
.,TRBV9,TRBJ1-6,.,CASSVGLEVDSPLHF,TGTGCCAGCAGCGTAGGACTGGAAGTAGATTCACCCCTCCACTTT
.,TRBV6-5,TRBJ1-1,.,CASSDNSEAFF,TGTGCCAGCAGTGACAATTCTGAAGCTTTCTTT
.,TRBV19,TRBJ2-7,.,CASSFTPTYEQYF,TGTGCCAGTAGCTTTACACCAACCTACGAGCAGTACTTC
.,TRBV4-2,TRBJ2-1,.,CASSQGLDYNEQFF,TGTGCCAGCAGCCAAGGACTAGACTACAATGAGCAGTTCTTC
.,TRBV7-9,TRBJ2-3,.,CASSYTKRTQYF,TGTGCCAGCAGCTACACCAAGCGGACGCAGTATTTT
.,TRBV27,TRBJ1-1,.,CASTDVGGNTEAFF,TGTGCCAGCACTGACGTCGGGGGGAACACTGAAGCTTTCTTT